What follows are 5 T cell receptor beta chains derived from one specimen sequenced in a study of cytomegalovirus exposure and HLA in healthy donors. PCR used 60 Vbeta primers and 13 Jbeta primers. The table came from immunoSEQ multiplex PCR; TCRdb's copy has only in-frame clones and leaves some out. The sample yields about 60,000 clones, 73% seen once. Sequencing used PBMCs. Receptor source: a man in his forties or fifties in good health and CMV-seronegative.

This chain links TRBV9 with TRBJ1-6; no reliable D call. Germline-derived CDR1 and CDR2 are SGDLS and YYNGEE. Trimming took off 4 bases at V and 6 bases at J, with 29 bases between the two ends. The CDR3 has 20 amino acids. The CDR3 protein is CASSPTAGLGVRKTNSPLHF. For the CDR3, the DNA is TGTGCCAGCAGCCCCACGGCGGGGTTGGGCGTTCGAAAAACTAATTCACCCCTCCACTTT.

The V call is TRBV30, the J call TRBJ1-6, with D perhaps TRBD1 (6 bases). Trimming shortened V by 7 bases and J by 6 bases, and 16 bases separated the two germline ends. CDR1 is GTSNPN and CDR2 is SVGIG in the germline V gene (reference sequence). The CDR3 runs to 14 residues. CDR3 nucleotide sequence: TGTGCCTTCAGAGAAGGGGGAACTAATTCACCCCTCCACTTT. Amino acid sequence: CAFREGGTNSPLHF.

J is TRBJ1-4 and V is TRBV27; maybe TRBD1 (6 bases). This CDR3 has 13 amino acids. Trimming removed 3 bases at V and 10 bases at J, with 12 bases between. Germline CDR1 and CDR2: MNHEY and SMNVEV (reference sequence). The CDR3 DNA reads TGTGCCAGCAGTTTCGGCAGGGGCGGAAAACTGTTTTTT. Protein: CASSFGRGGKLFF.

The chain joins TRBV5-1 to TRBJ2-6, with 7 bases fitting TRBD1. The germline V gene encodes CDR1 SGHRS and CDR2 YFSETQ. With 0 bases clipped from V and 1 base from J, the junction kept 4 bases outside the gene matches. The CDR3 sequence is 17 residues long. The CDR3 DNA sequence: TGCGCCAGCAGCTTGGTGGGACAGTTGTCTGGGGCCAACGTCCTGACTTTC. Its protein is CASSLVGQLSGANVLTF.

The rearrangement links TRBV7-9 to TRBJ2-1; D might be TRBD2 (5 bases). The CDR3 is 15 residues long. V was cut by 3 bases and J by 2 bases, with 11 bases left in between. From germline, CDR1 is SEHNR and CDR2 FQNEAQ (reference sequence). CDR3 region: CASSLGREPYNEQFF. CDR3 nucleotide sequence: TGTGCCAGCAGCTTGGGGAGAGAGCCCTACAATGAGCAGTTCTTC.